The rows below give T cell receptor beta chains drawn from one sample of a study of blood T cell repertoires in COVID-19. TCRdb keeps only in-frame clones here, not all; method: immunoSEQ multiplex PCR. This table has under 200,000 clones, about 90% appearing once. The sample comprised peripheral blood. These receptors were taken from a man aged 60 to 75 with active or convalescent COVID-19. Both conserved end residues are part of each CDR3. The D gene is left open where the match is weak. Rows give clone size only sometimes, using once, few, many, or a class for an expanded clone.

clone_size,d_call,j_call,v_call,cdr3_nt,cdr3_aa
-,TRBD1,TRBJ1-1,TRBV6-5,TGTGCCAGCAGTTCAGGACAGGGGCGGAACACTGAAGCTTTCTTT,CASSSGQGRNTEAFF
-,-,TRBJ1-5,TRBV7-9,TGTGCCAGCAGCCCCTCCGGCGGCCAGCCCCAGCATTTT,CASSPSGGQPQHF
-,TRBD1,TRBJ1-2,TRBV12-5,TGTGCTAGTGGCCTGGACAGGAACTATGGCTACACCTTC,CASGLDRNYGYTF
-,-,TRBJ1-1,TRBV6-5,TGTGCCAGCAGTTACTGGCAGGGCGAGGGGGGGACTGAAGCTTTCTTT,CASSYWQGEGGTEAFF
-,TRBD1,TRBJ1-1,TRBV11-2,TGTGCCAGCAGCGTCGACAGGGGGGGCACTGAAGCTTTCTTT,CASSVDRGGTEAFF
-,-,TRBJ2-1,TRBV12-3/TRBV12-4,TGTGCCAGCAGTTTTTGGAGGGTCGGGCAGTTCTTC,CASSFWRVGQFF
-,TRBD1,TRBJ2-3,TRBV5-1,TGCGCCAGCAGCAGGCTGACAGGGCGGTCCACCACAGATACGCAGTATTTT,CASSRLTGRSTTDTQYF
-,TRBD1,TRBJ2-1,TRBV6-5,TGTGCCAGCAGCGGACAGGGGGCCTACAATGAGCAGTTCTTC,CASSGQGAYNEQFF
-,-,TRBJ2-3,TRBV24-1,TGTGCCACCAGTGATGGCGGGGCCACAGATACGCAGTATTTT,CATSDGGATDTQYF
-,-,TRBJ1-2,TRBV19,TGTGCCAGTAGCCTAGGGAGGATCTATGGCTACACCTTC,CASSLGRIYGYTF
-,TRBD2,TRBJ2-3,TRBV18,TGTGCCAGCTCACCCCAGCGGGGGGGCGGGGCAGATACGCAGTATTTT,CASSPQRGGGADTQYF
-,-,TRBJ1-5,TRBV6-1,TGTGCCAGCAGTGAATCTGGAGCCAACAATCAGCCCCAGCATTTT,CASSESGANNQPQHF
-,-,TRBJ1-5,TRBV18,TGTGCCAGCTCACCCAACAGGAATCAGCCCCAGCATTTT,CASSPNRNQPQHF
-,TRBD1,TRBJ2-7,TRBV27,TGTGCCAGCAGTACCCGGACAGGGGCATCACCTTACGAGCAGTACTTC,CASSTRTGASPYEQYF
-,TRBD2,TRBJ2-2,TRBV5-6,TGTGCCAGCAGCCTCCCCGGGGGGGTATCTGGGGAGCTGTTTTTT,CASSLPGGVSGELFF
-,-,TRBJ1-1,TRBV2,TGTGCCAGCAGTCCACAGGTGAGGGCTTTCTTT,CASSPQVRAFF
-,-,TRBJ1-2,TRBV9,TGTGCCAGCAGCGTAGGGGGGCGGGCCCTCACCTTC,CASSVGGRALTF
-,-,TRBJ1-5,TRBV4-1,TGCGCCAGCAGCCAAGTCCCCGGGGGCAATCAGCCCCAGCATTTT,CASSQVPGGNQPQHF
-,TRBD1,TRBJ2-2,TRBV14,TGTGCCAGCAGCCAAGGCTTACCCTCAGGGGGAAAGACCGGGGAGCTGTTTTTT,CASSQGLPSGGKTGELFF
-,-,TRBJ1-2,TRBV10-3,TGTGCCATCAGTGAGGGCGGAATCTTCTATGGCTACACCTTC,CAISEGGIFYGYTF
-,TRBD2,TRBJ2-3,TRBV3-1/TRBV3-2,TGTGCCAGCAGCCAGCGGGGGGCCATCACAGATACGCAGTATTTT,CASSQRGAITDTQYF
-,-,TRBJ2-2,TRBV21-1,TGTGCCAGCAGCAAAGAAACAGAAAACACCGGGGAGCTGTTTTTT,CASSKETENTGELFF
-,-,TRBJ1-6,TRBV2,TGTGCCAGCAGCGCGGACATCTCCTATAATTCACCCCTCCACTTT,CASSADISYNSPLHF
-,TRBD1,TRBJ2-1,TRBV2,TGTGCCAGCAGTGGACAGGGGACAGATGAGCAGTTCTTC,CASSGQGTDEQFF
-,-,TRBJ2-3,TRBV7-3,TGTGCCAGCAGCTTAATGGCGGCAGATACGCAGTATTTT,CASSLMAADTQYF
-,TRBD2,TRBJ2-1,TRBV5-1,TGCGCCAGCAGCTTGGACAGCGGGGGGAGCTACAATGAGCAGTTCTTC,CASSLDSGGSYNEQFF
-,-,TRBJ2-3,TRBV7-2,TGTGCCAGCAGCTTAAACAGCATTACAGATACGCAGTATTTT,CASSLNSITDTQYF
-,TRBD2,TRBJ2-2,TRBV5-5,TGTGCCAGCAGCTTCTCTCTGACTAGCGGGGGGGATACCGGGGAGCTGTTTTTT,CASSFSLTSGGDTGELFF
-,TRBD1,TRBJ2-3,TRBV29-1,TGCAGCGTTGAAGCGGGACAGGGGTTCTGGACAGATACGCAGTATTTT,CSVEAGQGFWTDTQYF
-,-,TRBJ1-3,TRBV6-2/TRBV6-3,TGTGCCAGCAGTTACTCCACAGCACCGGGGGGAAACACCATATATTTT,CASSYSTAPGGNTIYF
once,-,TRBJ2-7,TRBV12-3/TRBV12-4,TGTGCCAGCAGTTCCACAGGGCGGGAGCAGTACTTC,CASSSTGREQYF
-,TRBD1,TRBJ1-5,TRBV2,TGTGCCAGCAGCCTCACTGGACAGGGGGCTAGTCAGCCCCAGCATTTT,CASSLTGQGASQPQHF
-,-,TRBJ2-5,TRBV9,TGTGCCAGCAGCGTAGATAGCCGAGAGACCCAGTACTTC,CASSVDSRETQYF
-,TRBD1,TRBJ1-3,TRBV5-1,TGCGCCAGCAGCCCAGGGGGCCCTGGAAACACCATATATTTT,CASSPGGPGNTIYF
-,-,TRBJ2-3,TRBV11-2,TGTGCCAGCAGCCCCAATTGGCCAAGAAGCACAGATACGCAGTATTTT,CASSPNWPRSTDTQYF
-,-,TRBJ2-1,TRBV6-6,TGTGCCAGCCGGGGACACGGAAACAATGAGCAGTTCTTC,CASRGHGNNEQFF
-,TRBD2,TRBJ2-2,TRBV7-9,TGTGCCAGCAGCTTACTAGCGGGGTTGCCAGGGGCGAACACCGGGGAGCTGTTTTTT,CASSLLAGLPGANTGELFF
-,-,TRBJ1-6,TRBV19,TGTGCCAGTATGGCTAATAGGGGTAATTCACCCCTCCACTTT,CASMANRGNSPLHF